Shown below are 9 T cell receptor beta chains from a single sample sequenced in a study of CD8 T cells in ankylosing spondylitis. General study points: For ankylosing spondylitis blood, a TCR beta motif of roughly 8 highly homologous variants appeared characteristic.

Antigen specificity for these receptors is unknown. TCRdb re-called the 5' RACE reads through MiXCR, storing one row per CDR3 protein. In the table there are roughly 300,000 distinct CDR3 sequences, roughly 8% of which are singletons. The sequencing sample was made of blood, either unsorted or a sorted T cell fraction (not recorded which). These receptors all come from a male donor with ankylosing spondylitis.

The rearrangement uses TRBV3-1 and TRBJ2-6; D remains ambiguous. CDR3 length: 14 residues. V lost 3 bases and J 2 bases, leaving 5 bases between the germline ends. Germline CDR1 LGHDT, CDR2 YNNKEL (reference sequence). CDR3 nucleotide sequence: TGTGCCAGCAGCCATTACGCTGGGGCCAACGTCCTGACTTTC. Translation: CASSHYAGANVLTF.

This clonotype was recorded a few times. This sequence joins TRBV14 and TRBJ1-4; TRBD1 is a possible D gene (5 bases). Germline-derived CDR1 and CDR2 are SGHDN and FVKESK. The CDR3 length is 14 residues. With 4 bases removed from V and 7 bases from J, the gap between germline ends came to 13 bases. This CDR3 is CASSRRGSGEKLFF. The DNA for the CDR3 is TGTGCCAGCAGCCGACGGGGGTCCGGTGAAAAACTGTTTTTT. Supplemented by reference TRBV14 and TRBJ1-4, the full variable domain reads EAGVTQFPSHSVIEKGQTVTLRCDPISGHDNLYWYRRVMGKEIKFLLHFVKESKQDESGMPNNRFLAERTGGTYSTLKVQPAELEDSGVYFCASSRRGSGEKLFFGSGTQLSVL.

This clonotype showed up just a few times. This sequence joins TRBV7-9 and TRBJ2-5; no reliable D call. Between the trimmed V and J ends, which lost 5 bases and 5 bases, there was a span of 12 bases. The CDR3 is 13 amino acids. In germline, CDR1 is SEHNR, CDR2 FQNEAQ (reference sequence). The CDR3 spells CASSPVIEETQYF. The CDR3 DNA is TGTGCCAGCAGCCCCGTTATAGAGGAGACCCAGTACTTC.

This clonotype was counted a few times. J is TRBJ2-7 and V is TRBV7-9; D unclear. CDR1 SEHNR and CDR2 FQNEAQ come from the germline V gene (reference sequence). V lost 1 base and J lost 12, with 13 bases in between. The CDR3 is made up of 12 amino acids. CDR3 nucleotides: TGTGCCAGCAGCTTAGAAACGGGTCTGTGGTACTTC. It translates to CASSLETGLWYF.

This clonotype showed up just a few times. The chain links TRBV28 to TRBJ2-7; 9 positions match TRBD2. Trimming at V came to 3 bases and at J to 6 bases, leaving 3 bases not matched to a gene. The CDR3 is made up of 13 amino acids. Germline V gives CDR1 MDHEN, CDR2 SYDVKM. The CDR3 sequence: CASSFLAGSEQYF. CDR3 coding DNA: TGTGCCAGCAGTTTTCTAGCGGGGTCCGAGCAGTACTTC.

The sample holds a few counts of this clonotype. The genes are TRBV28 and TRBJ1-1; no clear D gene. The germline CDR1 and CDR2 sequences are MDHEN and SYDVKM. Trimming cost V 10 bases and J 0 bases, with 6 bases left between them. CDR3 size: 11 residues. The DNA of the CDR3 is TGTGCCATCTTGATGAACACTGAAGCTTTCTTT. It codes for CAILMNTEAFF.

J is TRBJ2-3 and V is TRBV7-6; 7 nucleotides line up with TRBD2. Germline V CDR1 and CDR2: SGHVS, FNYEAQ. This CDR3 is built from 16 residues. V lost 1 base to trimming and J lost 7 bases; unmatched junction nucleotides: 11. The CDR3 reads CASSLGQAGPTHTQYF. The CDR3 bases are TGTGCCAGCAGCTTAGGTCAAGCGGGACCTACTCATACGCAGTATTTT. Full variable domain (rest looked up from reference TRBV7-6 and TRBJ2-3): GAGVSQSPRYKVTKRGQDVALRCDPISGHVSLYWYRQALGQGPEFLTYFNYEAQQDKSGLPNDRFSAERPEGSISTLTIQRTEQRDSAMYRCASSLGQAGPTHTQYFGPGTRLTVL.

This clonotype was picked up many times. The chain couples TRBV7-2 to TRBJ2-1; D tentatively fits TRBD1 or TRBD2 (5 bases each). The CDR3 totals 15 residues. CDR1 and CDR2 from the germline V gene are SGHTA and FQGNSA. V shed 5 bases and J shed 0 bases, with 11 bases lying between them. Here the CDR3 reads CASSGTSLSYNEQFF. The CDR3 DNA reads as TGTGCCAGCAGCGGGACGTCCCTCTCCTACAATGAGCAGTTCTTC. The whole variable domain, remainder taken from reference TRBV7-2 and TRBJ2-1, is GAGVSQSPSNKVTEKGKDVELRCDPISGHTALYWYRQSLGQGLEFLIYFQGNSAPDKSGLPSDRFSAERTGGSVSTLTIQRTQQEDSAVYLCASSGTSLSYNEQFFGPGTRLTVL.

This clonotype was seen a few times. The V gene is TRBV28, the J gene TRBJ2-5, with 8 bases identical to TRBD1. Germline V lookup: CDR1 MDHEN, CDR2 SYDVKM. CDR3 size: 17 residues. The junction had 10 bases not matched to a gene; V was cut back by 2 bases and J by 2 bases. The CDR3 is CASSLPPDRGGQETQYF. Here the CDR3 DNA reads TGTGCCAGCAGTTTACCCCCCGACAGGGGCGGTCAAGAGACCCAGTACTTC.